The source of this T cell receptor (beta chain) is a study of cytomegalovirus exposure and HLA in healthy donors. The CDR3 sequence is 13 residues long. The V gene lost 1 base and the J gene lost 0 bases, with 6 bases spanning the gap. Germline V gene lookup returns CDR1 GTSNPN and CDR2 SVGIG (reference sequence). As regards this clone: Its antigen is as yet unknown. The same CDR3 also results from other DNA sequences found in this sample.

Study-wide findings and caveats: An analysis was carried out later, and it reportedly showed fewer N-insertions in an Asian-associated ancestry cluster than the approximately 670-donor mean. Cytomegalovirus association was listed for roughly 160 TCR beta chains.

The PCR contained 60 Vbeta and 13 Jbeta primers. The protocol was immunoSEQ multiplex PCR, while the TCRdb copy is restricted to in-frame clones and leaves out a portion. The sample records about 200,000 clones, 82% being singletons. This chain links TRBV30 with TRBJ1-1; maybe TRBD1 (5 bases). This TCR was sampled from a woman aged 40 to 50 in good health and CMV-seronegative. Sequencing input: PBMCs. In nucleotides, the CDR3 is TGTGCCTGGAGTGAGGGGTTGAACACTGAAGCTTTCTTT. Translating it yields CAWSEGLNTEAFF.